These T cell receptor beta chains were read from a single sample in a study of cytomegalovirus exposure and HLA in healthy donors. Using immunoSEQ multiplex PCR, the repertoire was profiled, and TCRdb retains in-frame clones only, with some absent. The table lists 150,000 to 200,000 clones, 85% of them singletons. The sample comprised PBMCs. These receptor sequences come from a man aged 18 to 30 in good health and CMV-seropositive. CDR3s include the opening cysteine and the closing phenylalanine or tryptophan. D genes are given only for firm matches. Clone size is not always given. Where it is, it says once, few, many or a class for expanded clones.

d_gene,j_gene,v_gene,abundance,CDR3nt,CDR3aa
-,TRBJ1-5,TRBV15,-,TGTGCCACCAGCAGAGCGGTTTGGAGTGATCAGCCCCAGCATTTT,CATSRAVWSDQPQHF
TRBD1,TRBJ2-7,TRBV4-1,-,TGCGCCAGCAGCCCAGGGACAGGTAGTTCCCACGAGCAGTACTTC,CASSPGTGSSHEQYF
-,TRBJ2-3,TRBV5-1,-,TGCGCCAGCAGCCCGGGGGGCACAGATACGCAGTATTTT,CASSPGGTDTQYF
-,TRBJ1-2,TRBV30,few,TGTGCCTGGAGTTCCCAGAATAACTATGGCTACACCTTC,CAWSSQNNYGYTF
TRBD2,TRBJ2-1,TRBV2,-,TGTGCCAGCAGTGGTTTTTTCAGCGGGAGGGATTCCAATGAGCAGTTCTTC,CASSGFFSGRDSNEQFF
TRBD2,TRBJ2-5,TRBV18,-,TGTGCCAGCTCGGGACGGGAGGAAGAGACCCAGTACTTC,CASSGREEETQYF
-,TRBJ2-7,TRBV6-5,few,TGTGCCAGCAGTTACGAGAACGAGCAGTACTTC,CASSYENEQYF
TRBD2,TRBJ2-7,TRBV5-4,-,TGTGCCAGCAGCGAAGGACTAGCGGGGACCTACGAGCAGTACTTC,CASSEGLAGTYEQYF
TRBD2,TRBJ2-1,TRBV28,-,TGTGCCAGCAGTTTTAGCGGGGGGAACAATGAGCAGTTCTTC,CASSFSGGNNEQFF
TRBD2,TRBJ2-7,TRBV13,-,TGTGCCAGCAGCTTACAACTAGCGGGAGGTGGAGAGCAGTACTTC,CASSLQLAGGGEQYF
TRBD1,TRBJ2-5,TRBV5-1,-,TGCGCCAGCAGCTTATCGACAGGGAGCGGCGAGACCCAGTACTTC,CASSLSTGSGETQYF
-,TRBJ2-5,TRBV2,-,TGTGCCGCCACGGCGGGGGAGACCCAGTACTTC,CAATAGETQYF
TRBD1,TRBJ1-2,TRBV4-1,-,TGCGCCAGCGCATACCTTACAGGGGCGCATAACTATGGCTACACCTTC,CASAYLTGAHNYGYTF
-,TRBJ1-2,TRBV7-9,-,TGTGCCAGCAGCTTGAACTACCTTTCGGGCTACACCTTC,CASSLNYLSGYTF
-,TRBJ2-5,TRBV27,-,TGTGCCAGCAGTTTATTTGGCTTCCAAGAGACCCAGTACTTC,CASSLFGFQETQYF
-,TRBJ2-5,TRBV5-6,once,TGTGCCAGCAGCTTGGGCACCAGGGGATCGGGGGAGACCCAGTACTTC,CASSLGTRGSGETQYF
TRBD2,TRBJ2-1,TRBV28,-,TGTGCCAGCATGGGAGCGGGAGTGGGGAATGAGCAGTTCTTC,CASMGAGVGNEQFF
TRBD1,TRBJ2-7,TRBV28,once,TGTGCCAGCAGTCCCCCTGTCCGGGACAGATACTCCTACGAGCAGTACTTC,CASSPPVRDRYSYEQYF
-,TRBJ2-1,TRBV6-6,-,TGTGCCACCTCGGAGGGGCGGGGTATCTACAATGAGCAGTTCTTC,CATSEGRGIYNEQFF
TRBD1,TRBJ2-6,TRBV19,-,TGTGCCAGTAATGGAGGACAGGGAATTTTCTACTCTGGGGCCAACGTCCTGACTTTC,CASNGGQGIFYSGANVLTF
-,TRBJ2-3,TRBV19,-,TGTGCCAGTAGTATAGATGTCGGGGGGCCCGCAGATACGCAGTATTTT,CASSIDVGGPADTQYF
TRBD2,TRBJ2-7,TRBV25-1,-,TGTGCCAGCAGGACTAGCGGGACTCCTTACGAGCAGTACTTC,CASRTSGTPYEQYF
-,TRBJ1-5,TRBV6-5,-,TGTGCCAGCAGCCCAACCGGGACAAGCAATCAGCCCCAGCATTTT,CASSPTGTSNQPQHF
-,TRBJ1-2,TRBV4-1,-,TGCGCCAGCAGCCCTGATAGGGGAAATTATGGCTACACCTTC,CASSPDRGNYGYTF
-,TRBJ2-5,TRBV2,few,TGTGCCAGCAGTGAACAACAGTACCAAGAGACCCAGTACTTC,CASSEQQYQETQYF
-,TRBJ2-3,TRBV2,-,TGTGCCAGCAAAGTTGAGACCCGCCCGGGGGAGGCAGATACGCAGTATTTT,CASKVETRPGEADTQYF
TRBD1,TRBJ2-1,TRBV15,-,TGTGCCACCAGTTTGACAGGGCGTGAGCAGTTCTTC,CATSLTGREQFF
TRBD2,TRBJ2-7,TRBV11-3,-,TGTGCCAGCAGCATGCGGGGGGCTTCCTACGAGCAGTACTTC,CASSMRGASYEQYF
TRBD1,TRBJ1-5,TRBV10-3,-,TGTGCCATCAGTGGGCAGGGGGACCAGCCCCAGCATTTT,CAISGQGDQPQHF
TRBD1,TRBJ1-6,TRBV6-5,-,TGTGCCAGCAGCCGGGACAGGGGGAATTCACCCCTCCACTTT,CASSRDRGNSPLHF
-,TRBJ1-1,TRBV5-1,-,TGCGCCAGCAGCCCGGCAGGGGACACTGAAGCTTTCTTT,CASSPAGDTEAFF